The 8 T cell receptor beta chains given below trace back to one sample, sequenced in a study of blood T cell repertoires in COVID-19. The assay was immunoSEQ multiplex PCR, and TCRdb's table has in-frame clones only and misses some. The repertoire has around 94,000 clones, around 80% of them found once; the top ten carry around a fifth. The specimen sequenced was peripheral blood. These receptors originate from a human donor in a cohort sampled during active COVID-19.

The V and J genes are TRBV6-5 and TRBJ2-3, with 10 bases lining up with TRBD2. CDR1 and CDR2 (germline): MNHEY, SVGAGI. There are 14 residues in the CDR3. Unmatched junction bases numbered 7, after V lost 10 bases and J lost 3 bases. The CDR3 loop reads CATGQAGGTDTQYF. Written as DNA, the CDR3 is TGTGCCACGGGACAAGCGGGAGGGACAGATACGCAGTATTTT.

The chain is built from TRBV10-1 and TRBJ1-1, with D perhaps TRBD1 (5 bases). Germline-derived CDR1 and CDR2 are WNHNN and SYGVQD (reference sequence). Trimming stripped 3 bases from V and 10 bases from J, with 12 bases between. The length of the CDR3 is 12 residues. The CDR3 DNA reads as TGCGCCAGCAGTGACCAGGGTACCGGAGCTTTCTTT. It encodes CASSDQGTGAFF.

The chain carries TRBV5-1 and TRBJ1-5, with a weak D call TRBD1 (5 bases). The germline V and J ends were trimmed by 4 bases and 1 base, with 12 bases remaining between them. The CDR3 runs to 15 residues. CDR1 is SGHRS and CDR2 is YFSETQ in the germline V gene. The CDR3 loop reads CASSLSGDSNQPQHF. The DNA for the CDR3 is TGCGCCAGCAGCCTCTCGGGGGACAGCAATCAGCCCCAGCATTTT.

The chain recombines TRBV25-1 with TRBJ1-1; 9 bases are shared with TRBD1. This CDR3 spans 15 amino acids. V lost 6 bases and J lost 9; bases outside the gene matches: 14. The V gene's germline CDR1 is MGHDK and CDR2 SYGVNS. The chain's CDR3 is CASSPTLNRGPKAFF. The DNA for the CDR3 is TGTGCCAGCAGCCCAACCTTGAACAGGGGGCCCAAAGCTTTCTTT.

This rearrangement joins TRBV5-1 to TRBJ2-1, with 10 positions matching TRBD1. The CDR3 is 15 residues long. Germline V gene lookup returns CDR1 SGHRS and CDR2 YFSETQ. V shed 3 bases, J shed 2 bases, and the junction held 2 bases outside the gene matches. For the CDR3, the DNA is TGCGCCAGCAGCTGGGGGACAGGGGCCTACAATGAGCAGTTCTTC. Protein sequence: CASSWGTGAYNEQFF.

This chain joins TRBV6-5 and TRBJ1-1; D remains ambiguous. The V end was cut by 5 bases, the J end by 7 bases, with 14 bases between. Germline V gene data show CDR1 as MNHEY and CDR2 as SVGAGI. This CDR3 has 13 residues. Here the CDR3 DNA reads TGTGCCAGCAGTAGCTCCACCCCAGGTGAAGCTTTCTTT. Its translation: CASSSSTPGEAFF.

This sequence joins TRBV29-1 and TRBJ1-1; possible D gene TRBD1, 5 bases. The V and J ends lost 6 bases and 3 bases respectively, with 11 bases between them. This CDR3 spans 12 amino acids. Looked up from germline, CDR1 is SQVTM and CDR2 is ANQGSEA. For the CDR3, the DNA is TGCAGCGTAGACAGTGAGTACACTGAAGCTTTCTTT. Translating it yields CSVDSEYTEAFF. The full variable domain, completed using reference TRBV29-1 and TRBJ1-1, is SAVISQKPSRDICQRGTSLTIQCQVDSQVTMMFWYRQQPGQSLTLIATANQGSEATYESGFVIDKFPISRPNLTFSTLTVSNMSPEDSSIYLCSVDSEYTEAFFGQGTRLTVV.

The chain is built from TRBV5-1 and TRBJ2-7, with TRBD2 as a possible D gene (6 bases). The V and J ends lost 5 bases and 6 bases respectively, with 15 bases between them. Germline V gene data show CDR1 as SGHRS and CDR2 as YFSETQ. This CDR3 contains 13 residues. The chain's CDR3 is CASSSSPGGEQYF. The CDR3 DNA reads TGCGCCAGCAGTTCCTCGCCCGGGGGCGAGCAGTACTTC.